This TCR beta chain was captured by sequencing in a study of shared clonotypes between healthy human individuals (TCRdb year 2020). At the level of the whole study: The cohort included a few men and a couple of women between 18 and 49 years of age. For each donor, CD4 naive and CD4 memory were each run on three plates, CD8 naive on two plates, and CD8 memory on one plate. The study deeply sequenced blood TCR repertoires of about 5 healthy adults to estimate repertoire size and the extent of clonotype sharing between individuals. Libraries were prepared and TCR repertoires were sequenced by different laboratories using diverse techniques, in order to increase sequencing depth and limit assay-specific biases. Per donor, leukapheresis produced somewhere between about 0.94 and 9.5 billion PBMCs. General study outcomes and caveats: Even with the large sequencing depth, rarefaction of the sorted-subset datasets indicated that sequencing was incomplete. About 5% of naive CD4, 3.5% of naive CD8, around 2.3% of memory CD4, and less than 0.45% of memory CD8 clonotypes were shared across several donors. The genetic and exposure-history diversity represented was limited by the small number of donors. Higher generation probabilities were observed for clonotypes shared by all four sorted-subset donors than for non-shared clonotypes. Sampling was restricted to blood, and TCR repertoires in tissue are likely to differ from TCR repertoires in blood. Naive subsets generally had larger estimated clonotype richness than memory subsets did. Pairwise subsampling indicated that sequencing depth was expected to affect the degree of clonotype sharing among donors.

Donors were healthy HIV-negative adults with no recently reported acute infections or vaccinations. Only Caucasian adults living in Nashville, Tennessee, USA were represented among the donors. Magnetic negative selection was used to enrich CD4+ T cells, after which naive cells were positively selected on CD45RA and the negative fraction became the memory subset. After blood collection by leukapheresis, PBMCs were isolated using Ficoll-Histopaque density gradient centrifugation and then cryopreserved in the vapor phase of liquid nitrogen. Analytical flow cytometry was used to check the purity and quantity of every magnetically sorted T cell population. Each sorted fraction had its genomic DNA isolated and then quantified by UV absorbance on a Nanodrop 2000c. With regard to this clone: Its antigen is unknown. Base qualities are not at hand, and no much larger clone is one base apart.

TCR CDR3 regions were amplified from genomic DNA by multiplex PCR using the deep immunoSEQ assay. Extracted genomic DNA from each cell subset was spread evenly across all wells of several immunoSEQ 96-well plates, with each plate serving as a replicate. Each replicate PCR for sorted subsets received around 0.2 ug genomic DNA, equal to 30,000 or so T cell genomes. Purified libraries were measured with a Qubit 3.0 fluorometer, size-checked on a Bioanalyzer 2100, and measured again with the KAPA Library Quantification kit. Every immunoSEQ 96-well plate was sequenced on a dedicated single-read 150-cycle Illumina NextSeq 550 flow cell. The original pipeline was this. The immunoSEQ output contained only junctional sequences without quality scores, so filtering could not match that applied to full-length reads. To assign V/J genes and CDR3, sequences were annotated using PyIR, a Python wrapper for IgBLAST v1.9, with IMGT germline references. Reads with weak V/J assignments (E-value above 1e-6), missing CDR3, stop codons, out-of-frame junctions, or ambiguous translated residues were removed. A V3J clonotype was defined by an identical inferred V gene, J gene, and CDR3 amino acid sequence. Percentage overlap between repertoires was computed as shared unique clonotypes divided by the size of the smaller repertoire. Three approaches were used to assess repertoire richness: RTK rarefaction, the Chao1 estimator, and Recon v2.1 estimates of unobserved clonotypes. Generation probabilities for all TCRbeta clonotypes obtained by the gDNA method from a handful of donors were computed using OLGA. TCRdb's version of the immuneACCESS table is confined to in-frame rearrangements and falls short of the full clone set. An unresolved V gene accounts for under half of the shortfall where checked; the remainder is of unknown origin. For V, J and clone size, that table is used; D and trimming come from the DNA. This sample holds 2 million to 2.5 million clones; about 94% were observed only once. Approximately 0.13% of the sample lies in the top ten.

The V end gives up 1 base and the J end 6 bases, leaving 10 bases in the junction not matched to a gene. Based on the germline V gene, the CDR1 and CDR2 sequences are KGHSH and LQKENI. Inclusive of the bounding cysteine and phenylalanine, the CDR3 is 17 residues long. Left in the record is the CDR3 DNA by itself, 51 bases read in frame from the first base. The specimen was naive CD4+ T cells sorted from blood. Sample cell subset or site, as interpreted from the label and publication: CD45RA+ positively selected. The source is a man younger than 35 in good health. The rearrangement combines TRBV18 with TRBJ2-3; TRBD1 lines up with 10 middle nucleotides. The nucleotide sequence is TGTGCCAGCTCACCACTTCATCGACAGGGGGCAGGGGATACGCAGTATTTT. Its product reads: CASSPLHRQGAGDTQYF.